The 29 T cell receptor beta chains reported below all come from one sample, sequenced in a study of CD8 T cells in ankylosing spondylitis. TCRdb re-analysed the 5' RACE reads in MiXCR, keeping a single row per CDR3 protein. The data contain some 92,000 distinct CDR3 sequences, roughly 30% of them singletons. Sequenced: blood, either unsorted or a sorted T cell fraction (not recorded which). The receptors shown here come from a male donor with ankylosing spondylitis or in good health (not recorded which).

This clonotype was recorded at least ten times. The rearrangement joins TRBV7-3 to TRBJ2-1, with 12 bases fitting TRBD2. The CDR3 consists of 15 residues. Germline lookup yields CDR1 SGHTA and CDR2 FQGTGA. The V and J ends lost 1 base and 10 bases, in that order; junction bases with no gene match: 5. CDR3 sequence: CASSLKLAGGWEQFF. The CDR3 DNA follows: TGTGCCAGCAGCTTAAAACTAGCGGGAGGATGGGAGCAGTTCTTC.

This chain uses TRBV5-1 with TRBJ2-5; TRBD2 aligns across 12 bases. The CDR3 consists of 15 residues. The germline V gene encodes CDR1 SGHRS and CDR2 YFSETQ. V lost 3 bases to trimming and J lost 1 base; unmatched junction nucleotides: 1. The CDR3 protein is CASSWTSGIQETQYF. For the CDR3, the DNA is TGCGCCAGCAGCTGGACTAGCGGGATCCAAGAGACCCAGTACTTC.

V usage is TRBV5-1 and J usage is TRBJ2-2; D possibly corresponds to TRBD1 (6 bases). Germline V gene data show CDR1 as SGHRS and CDR2 as YFSETQ. This CDR3 is 15 amino acids long. Deletions cut 0 bases from V and 4 bases from J, with 10 bases between. Here the CDR3 DNA reads TGCGCCAGCAGCTTGGCCATCAGGGGCACCGGGGAGCTGTTTTTT. Protein: CASSLAIRGTGELFF.

V usage is TRBV28 and J usage is TRBJ2-2; 10 bases match TRBD2. CDR3 length: 16 residues. Trimming at V came to 2 bases and at J to 0 bases, leaving 0 bases not matched to a gene. Germline V CDR1 and CDR2: MDHEN, SYDVKM. The CDR3 bases are TGTGCCAGCAGTTTAACTAGCGGGACGAACACCGGGGAGCTGTTTTTT. As protein: CASSLTSGTNTGELFF.

The CDR3: CASSRLLAGTPDNEQFF. DNA for the CDR3: TGTGCCAGCAGTCGACTATTAGCGGGGACACCTGACAATGAGCAGTTCTTC. J is TRBJ2-1 and V is TRBV6-1; TRBD2 matches 8 bases. The junction had 14 bases not matched to a gene; V was cut back by 5 bases and J by 5 bases. The CDR3 covers 17 residues. Per germline, CDR1 MNHNS and CDR2 SASEGT.

This clonotype was seen ten or more times. J is TRBJ2-3 and V is TRBV20-1, with 9 positions matching TRBD2. The CDR3 contains 13 residues. Germline V gives CDR1 DFQATT, CDR2 SNEGSKA (reference sequence). Losses at the gene ends were 5 bases for V and 4 bases for J; bases not matched to a gene: 4. The CDR3, as DNA: TGCAGTGCTTACCTAGCGGGACCAGATACGCAGTATTTT. Amino acid sequence: CSAYLAGPDTQYF.

The chain uses TRBV5-1 and TRBJ1-3; D possibly corresponds to TRBD1 (5 bases). CDR1 SGHRS and CDR2 YFSETQ come from the germline V gene. V was clipped by 4 bases and J by 2 bases, with 16 bases between them. The CDR3 has 16 amino acids. Here the CDR3 reads CASSSGDSTAGNTIYF. As DNA, the CDR3 is TGCGCCAGCAGCAGCGGGGACTCTACTGCTGGAAACACCATATATTTT. The variable domain in full, completed from reference TRBV5-1 and TRBJ1-3, reads KAGVTQTPRYLIKTRGQQVTLSCSPISGHRSVSWYQQTPGQGLQFLFEYFSETQRNKGNFPGRFSGRQFSNSRSEMNVSTLELGDSALYLCASSSGDSTAGNTIYFGEGSWLTVV.

The table lists this clonotype with a few counts. The V and J genes are TRBV3-1 and TRBJ1-2, with a tentative D call TRBD1 (6 bases). Germline V gene sequence: CDR1 LGHDT, CDR2 YNNKEL (reference sequence). The germline V and J ends were trimmed by 6 bases and 8 bases, with 13 bases remaining between them. There are 12 residues in the CDR3. As DNA, the CDR3 is TGTGCCAGCAGTGCGGGGGGGCCCGGCTACACCTTC. This sequence encodes CASSAGGPGYTF.

This clonotype occurred once. V usage is TRBV6-5 and J usage is TRBJ2-7; 8 bases are a match to TRBD1. Germline V lookup: CDR1 MNHEY, CDR2 SVGAGI. Trimming at V came to 4 bases and at J to 2 bases, leaving 4 bases not matched to a gene. The CDR3 length is 14 residues. The DNA for the CDR3 is TGTGCCAGCAGTTTGGGGACAGGAGCCTACGAGCAGTACGTC. Residues: CASSLGTGAYEQYV.

The chain is built from TRBV7-9 and TRBJ1-2; 7 bases map to TRBD1. CDR1 SEHNR and CDR2 FQNEAQ come from the germline V gene (reference sequence). J was trimmed by 6 bases and V by 4 bases; bases with no gene match: 14. The CDR3 spans 16 residues. The CDR3 nucleotides read TGTGCCAGCAGCTCCATAACCAGACAGGGTATGCATGGCTACACCTTC. Its translation: CASSSITRQGMHGYTF.

The rearrangement links TRBV4-1 to TRBJ2-4, with D tentatively TRBD1 (5 bases). Trimming left V 6 bases short and J 8 bases short, with 17 bases between. CDR1 is MGHRA and CDR2 is YSYEKL in the germline V gene. This CDR3 region has 14 residues. Here the CDR3 DNA reads TGCGCCAGCAGTAACCCAGGGAAGCTACACATTCAGTACTTC. This translates into CASSNPGKLHIQYF.

The rearrangement joins TRBV19 to TRBJ1-2; D call uncertain. Deletions cut 7 bases from V and 7 bases from J, with 10 bases between. The V gene's germline CDR1 is LNHDA and CDR2 SQIVND (reference sequence). The CDR3 extends over 11 amino acids. CDR3 in amino acids: CASTFVGGYTF. CDR3 nucleotides: TGTGCCAGTACCTTTGTGGGTGGCTACACCTTC. Drawing the rest from reference TRBV19 and TRBJ1-2, the complete variable domain is DGGITQSPKYLFRKEGQNVTLSCEQNLNHDAMYWYRQDPGQGLRLIYYSQIVNDFQKGDIAEGYSVSREKKESFPLTVTSAQKNPTAFYLCASTFVGGYTFGSGTRLTVV.

This chain joins TRBV18 and TRBJ1-1, with D uncertain. The CDR3 is 15 residues long. Germline-derived CDR1 and CDR2 are KGHSH and LQKENI. The ends were cut back, 0 bases at V and 5 bases at J, with 13 bases in the middle. The CDR3 is CASSPPSVSQTEAFF. The CDR3 DNA reads TGTGCCAGCTCACCACCGTCGGTGTCACAGACTGAAGCTTTCTTT.

This clonotype has ten or more counts. The V and J genes are TRBV7-2 and TRBJ2-3, with TRBD2 matching 8 bases. Trimming took 4 bases from V and 0 from J; bases not matched to a gene: 6. This CDR3 contains 16 residues. CDR1 is SGHTA, CDR2 FQGNSA, per germline. The CDR3 loop reads CASSSLAGVSTDTQYF. The CDR3 DNA is TGTGCCAGCAGCTCGCTAGCGGGTGTTAGCACAGATACGCAGTATTTT. The variable domain in full, with the rest retrieved from reference TRBV7-2 and TRBJ2-3, is GAGVSQSPSNKVTEKGKDVELRCDPISGHTALYWYRQSLGQGLEFLIYFQGNSAPDKSGLPSDRFSAERTGGSVSTLTIQRTQQEDSAVYLCASSSLAGVSTDTQYFGPGTRLTVL.

This chain links TRBV20-1 with TRBJ1-5; D is ambiguous. Germline V gene lookup returns CDR1 DFQATT and CDR2 SNEGSKA (reference sequence). The CDR3 totals 13 residues. V lost 3 bases to trimming and J lost 3 bases, with 9 bases between them. The CDR3 sequence is CSASDGINQPQHF. The CDR3 coding sequence is TGCAGTGCTAGTGACGGAATCAATCAGCCCCAGCATTTT.

Notes on this clonotype: Lacking the conserved final phenylalanine or tryptophan, this CDR3 likely reflects a read error. V is TRBV5-1 and J is TRBJ2-1; TRBD1 might be the D (6 bases). CDR1 is SGHRS and CDR2 is YFSETQ in the germline V gene. The CDR3 extends over 13 amino acids. V gave up 4 bases and J gave up 5 bases, with 10 bases separating them. In nucleotides, the CDR3 is TGCGCCAGCAGCCCCGGGGACAACAATGAGCAGTTCTTG. It translates to CASSPGDNNEQFL.

This clonotype has just a few counts. This chain joins TRBV5-4 and TRBJ2-3; no reliable D call. CDR1 and CDR2 (germline): SGHNT, YYREEE (reference sequence). This CDR3 has 14 amino acids. V dropped 4 bases and J dropped 2 bases, with 11 bases sitting between them. The CDR3 sequence: CASSPPSATDTQYF. Written as DNA, the CDR3 is TGTGCCAGCAGCCCCCCGTCGGCCACAGATACGCAGTATTTT.

In this sample, this clonotype turned up once. The CDR3 DNA reads TGCAGTGCTTATCGCGGGACAGGGGGAACAGATACGCAGTATTTT. It translates to CSAYRGTGGTDTQYF. The chain has TRBV20-1 and TRBJ2-3; 11 bases are a match to TRBD1. Germline-derived CDR1 and CDR2 are DFQATT and SNEGSKA (reference sequence). This CDR3 has 15 amino acids. Unmatched junction bases numbered 7, after V lost 5 bases and J lost 3 bases.

The rearrangement joins TRBV5-1 to TRBJ1-4; 10 bases match TRBD1. The CDR3 spans 16 residues. V was clipped by 4 bases and J by 7 bases; unmatched bases: 10. CDR1 and CDR2 (germline): SGHRS, YFSETQ. The CDR3 spells CASSAGQGPRAEKLFF. CDR3 in DNA: TGCGCCAGCAGCGCGGGACAGGGGCCCCGGGCTGAAAAACTGTTTTTT.

The chain couples TRBV20-1 to TRBJ1-5, with D possibly being TRBD1 (6 bases). V shed 1 base and J shed 2 bases, with 6 bases lying between them. Germline-derived CDR1 and CDR2 are DFQATT and SNEGSKA (reference sequence). The CDR3 has 13 amino acids. CDR3 loop: CSARGTGNQPQHF. The CDR3 bases are TGCAGTGCTAGAGGGACAGGCAATCAGCCCCAGCATTTT.

Details on this clonotype: Possible read error: a much larger clone is one base away. In DNA form, the CDR3 reads TGTGCCAGCAGCACCGCGGTAGCGGCAGAGACCCAGTACTTC. It specifies CASSTAVAAETQYF. The V gene is TRBV9, the J gene TRBJ2-5, with a tentative D call TRBD2 (6 bases). The CDR3 is 14 amino acids. V was pared by 4 bases and J by 4 bases, with 14 bases between. Germline CDR1 SGDLS, CDR2 YYNGEE.

This clonotype was picked up a small number of times. The chain combines TRBV5-5 with TRBJ2-1, with 11 nucleotides matching TRBD2. This CDR3 has 18 residues. Trimming cost V 2 bases and J 3 bases; bases outside gene matches: 10. Germline CDR1 SGHKS, CDR2 YYEKEE (reference sequence). CDR3 amino acids: CASSFPQGTSGSYNEQFF. The CDR3 DNA is TGTGCCAGCAGCTTCCCCCAGGGTACTAGCGGGAGCTACAATGAGCAGTTCTTC.

V is TRBV18 and J is TRBJ2-1, with 12 bases matching TRBD2. J lost 9 bases, V lost 1 base, and 7 bases had no gene match. CDR1 is KGHSH and CDR2 is LQKENI in the germline V gene. The CDR3 totals 16 residues. DNA of the CDR3: TGTGCCAGCTCACCACGTAGACTAGCGGGAGTTAGTGAGCAGTTCTTC. Its translation is CASSPRRLAGVSEQFF.

The rearrangement links TRBV5-8 to TRBJ1-2; no clear D gene. There are 16 residues in the CDR3. In germline, CDR1 is SGHTS, CDR2 YDEGEE. Trimming took 0 bases from V and 1 from J, leaving 13 bases between them. The CDR3 nucleotides read TGTGCCAGCAGCTTGGATAGAGGGCCGGTTAACTATGGCTACACCTTC. This encodes CASSLDRGPVNYGYTF.

The chain joins TRBV28 to TRBJ2-2; D gene uncertain. CDR1 MDHEN and CDR2 SYDVKM come from the germline V gene. V was pared by 10 bases and J by 3 bases, with 15 bases between. The CDR3 sequence is 14 residues long. CDR3 loop: CAITGSTDTGELFF. CDR3 nucleotides: TGTGCCATCACCGGGTCCACGGACACCGGGGAGCTGTTTTTT.

The chain joins TRBV20-1 to TRBJ2-1; a possible D gene is TRBD2 (6 bases). The CDR3 consists of 14 residues. Germline CDR1 DFQATT, CDR2 SNEGSKA (reference sequence). The DNA of the CDR3 is TGCGGAGCAACCCGGGACTCAACCTACAATGAGCAGTTCTTC. Translation gives CGATRDSTYNEQFF.

This clonotype was seen more than once but under ten times. The genes are TRBV24-1 and TRBJ1-4; D is unresolved. The CDR3 is 12 residues long. Trimming pared 4 bases from V and 7 bases from J, leaving 6 bases between. CDR1 KGHDR and CDR2 SFDVKD come from the germline V gene. The CDR3, as DNA: TGTGCCACCAGTGACCCCGCTGAAAAACTGTTTTTT. This gives the protein CATSDPAEKLFF.

The J gene is TRBJ2-1, the V gene TRBV29-1, with D perhaps TRBD1 (6 bases). Germline-derived CDR1 and CDR2 are SQVTM and ANQGSEA. V lost 4 bases, J lost 4 bases, and 14 bases lay in between. The CDR3 is made up of 14 amino acids. The CDR3 loop reads CSVVSNQGYNEQFF. CDR3 sequence (DNA): TGCAGCGTTGTTTCCAATCAGGGGTACAATGAGCAGTTCTTC.

This clonotype was recorded only once. V is TRBV5-1 and J is TRBJ1-5; D is ambiguous. Germline CDR1 and CDR2: SGHRS and YFSETQ. V lost 2 bases to trimming and J lost 4 bases, with 10 bases between them. CDR3 length equals 14 residues. For the CDR3, the DNA is TGCGCCAGCAGCTTAGACACCCCGAATCAGCCCCAGCATTTT. Protein: CASSLDTPNQPQHF.